The 14 T cell receptor beta chains in this list originate from one sample, sequenced in a study of Graves' ophthalmopathy and Graves' hyperthyroidism (dated by TCRdb to 2016 to 2019). The run used an Illumina HiSeq 2000. TCR beta CDR3 regions were amplified from RNA transcripts for repertoire sequencing. The first round was an RT-PCR using HTBI primers with the Qiagen OneStep RT-PCR kit, and this first round was followed by a second-round multiplex PCR, then size selection and purification. The raw public reads went through TCRdb reprocessing: fastp at Q25, MiXCR clone calling, in-frame beta chains kept. Each CDR3 protein appears once, grouped with its most common genes and DNA. Recorded for this sample are about 1.2 million distinct CDR3 sequences; about 36% of them occurred a single time. Over 8.5% of the sample goes to the ten largest clones. Sequenced material: peripheral blood or thyroid tissue (not recorded which). Receptors originate from an adult man with Graves' hyperthyroidism.

This clonotype showed up many times. The chain combines TRBV2 with TRBJ2-7; a possible D gene is TRBD1 (6 bases). V gave up 6 bases and J gave up 0 bases, with 9 bases separating them. CDR1 is SNHLY, CDR2 FYNNEI, per germline. CDR3 length: 13 amino acids. CDR3 DNA: TGTGCCAGCAGCCGGGACACCTCCTACGAGCAGTACTTC. Translation gives CASSRDTSYEQYF.

This clonotype was found many times. The V and J genes are TRBV5-1 and TRBJ2-5, with no clear D. V lost 5 bases and J 5 bases, leaving 13 bases between the germline ends. Germline loops: CDR1 SGHRS, CDR2 YFSETQ. The CDR3 is made up of 13 amino acids. The CDR3 region has the DNA TGCGCCAGCAGTCCCGGTTATCGGGAGACCCAGTACTTC. This translates into CASSPGYRETQYF.

This clonotype was seen repeatedly, ten times or more. V usage is TRBV19 and J usage is TRBJ1-1; D call uncertain. Germline assignment: CDR1 LNHDA and CDR2 SQIVND (reference sequence). Between the trimmed V and J ends, which lost 6 bases and 0 bases, there was a span of 11 bases. The CDR3 totals 14 residues. The CDR3 spells CASSRLTVNTEAFF. For the CDR3, the DNA is TGTGCCAGTAGCCGGCTCACAGTGAACACTGAAGCTTTCTTT.

The chain recombines TRBV9 with TRBJ2-3; D gene uncertain. Trimming cost V 5 bases and J 1 base, with 11 bases left between them. Per germline, CDR1 SGDLS and CDR2 YYNGEE. The CDR3 is made up of 14 amino acids. CDR3 region: CASSRMIRTDTQYF. CDR3 coding DNA: TGTGCCAGCAGTCGTATGATCCGCACAGATACGCAGTATTTT.

The CDR3 loop is CSARGVSGGASNSPQHF. CDR3 sequence (DNA): TGCAGTGCTAGAGGGGTATCAGGGGGCGCGAGTAATTCACCCCAGCATTTT. V usage is TRBV20-1 and J usage is TRBJ1-5; TRBD1 aligns across 8 bases. CDR3 length equals 17 residues. Germline V CDR1 and CDR2: DFQATT, SNEGSKA (reference sequence). V shed 1 base and J 10 bases; nucleotides not matched to a gene: 18.

V usage is TRBV10-2 and J usage is TRBJ2-7; maybe TRBD1 (6 bases). The V end was cut by 9 bases, the J end by 1 base, with 7 bases between. The CDR3 consists of 11 residues. Germline V CDR1 and CDR2: WSHSY, SAAADI. The CDR3 loop is CARGASYEQYF. As DNA, the CDR3 is TGCGCCAGGGGGGCATCCTACGAGCAGTACTTC.

J is TRBJ1-1 and V is TRBV6-5; no definite D call. Trimming took 0 bases from V and 7 from J, leaving 12 bases between them. Germline V gives CDR1 MNHEY, CDR2 SVGAGI. This CDR3 has 14 residues. CDR3 nucleotide sequence: TGTGCCAGCAGTTACTCGGAAGGGAAAATTGAAGCTTTCTTT. Protein product: CASSYSEGKIEAFF.

CDR3: CASSRDRLRGYGYTF. Here the CDR3 DNA reads TGTGCCAGCAGTCGGGACAGGTTGCGGGGATATGGCTACACCTTC. The chain has TRBV6-2 or TRBV6-3 and TRBJ1-2; 8 nucleotides line up with TRBD1. Germline-derived CDR1 and CDR2 are MNHEY and SVGEGT. The CDR3 runs to 15 residues. The junction had 10 bases not matched to a gene; V was cut back by 5 bases and J by 5 bases.

Here the CDR3 reads CASSKGRYEQYF. As DNA, the CDR3 is TGTGCCAGCAGCAAAGGGCGCTACGAGCAGTACTTC. This chain connects TRBV6-5 to TRBJ2-7; D is undetermined. CDR1 is MNHEY, CDR2 SVGAGI, per germline. The V end lost 6 bases, the J end lost 3 bases, and 9 bases lay between the germline ends. The CDR3 is 12 amino acids.

This clonotype has only a few counts. V gene TRBV20-1 combines with J gene TRBJ2-5, with D tentatively TRBD2 (6 bases). The CDR3 contains 15 residues. V was trimmed by 6 bases and J by 5 bases, leaving 22 bases between them. Germline CDR1 reads DFQATT; CDR2 reads SNEGSKA (reference sequence). CDR3 sequence: CSAPPIRGLGETQYF. Written as DNA, the CDR3 is TGCAGTGCCCCCCCCATAAGGGGACTGGGGGAGACCCAGTACTTC.

Ten or more counts support this clonotype. V and J are TRBV9 and TRBJ2-5; tentatively, D is TRBD2 (6 bases). The V gene lost 4 bases and the J gene lost 2 bases, with 12 bases spanning the gap. CDR1 SGDLS and CDR2 YYNGEE come from the germline V gene. The CDR3 is made up of 14 amino acids. CDR3 in amino acids: CASSNRDWQETQYF. The DNA of the CDR3 is TGTGCCAGCAGCAACCGGGACTGGCAAGAGACCCAGTACTTC.

The genes are TRBV9 and TRBJ1-3; D gene uncertain. The CDR3 consists of 15 residues. Germline CDR1 reads SGDLS; CDR2 reads YYNGEE. Trimming shortened V by 3 bases and J by 6 bases, and 16 bases separated the two germline ends. CDR3 coding DNA: TGTGCCAGCAGCGGTCGTGGACCGCAGGCAAACACCATATATTTT. Translated: CASSGRGPQANTIYF.

This rearrangement joins TRBV5-4 to TRBJ2-2; 9 positions agree with TRBD1. V gave up 4 bases and J gave up 6 bases; unmatched junction bases: 7. Germline CDR1 reads SGHNT; CDR2 reads YYREEE (reference sequence). The CDR3 is 15 amino acids. CDR3 DNA sequence: TGTGCCAGCAGCAGGGGGGACAGGGACTCCGGGGAGCTGTTTTTT. Protein product: CASSRGDRDSGELFF.

In this sample, this clonotype turned up many times. The chain joins TRBV2 to TRBJ1-2; 7 bases fit TRBD1. Unmatched junction bases numbered 3, after V lost 4 bases and J lost 4 bases. This CDR3 region has 13 residues. Germline V CDR1 and CDR2: SNHLY, FYNNEI. CDR3 sequence: CASSGDSTYGYTF. Written as DNA, the CDR3 is TGTGCCAGCAGTGGGGACAGCACCTATGGCTACACCTTC.